The following is a T cell receptor (beta chain) sequence with its context. Trimming at V came to 5 bases and at J to 6 bases, leaving 10 bases not matched to a gene. Per germline, CDR1 SGHTA and CDR2 FQGNSA. The CDR3 length is 15 residues. Original handling: Filtering was not the same, since immunoSEQ gave junction-only sequences without quality scores. The protocol was immunoSEQ multiplex PCR, while the TCRdb copy is restricted to in-frame clones and leaves out a portion. The V and J calls and clone size are taken from that table; D and trimming were inferred from the DNA. The repertoire holds a few hundred thousand clones, with around 77% as singletons. The data belong to a study of shared clonotypes between healthy human individuals. Looking at the study overall: Samples came from two female and three male donors aged 18 to 49.

The study enrolled healthy HIV-negative adults without recent acute infections or vaccinations as donors. The clonotype comes from a woman aged 40 to 55 in good health. Some clones in this sample may be carry-over from other donors' samples. The V call is TRBV7-2, the J call TRBJ1-5, with 7 positions matching TRBD1. Sequencing was done on a sample of PBMCs. The CDR3 nucleotides read TGTGCCAGCAGCCCCAGACAGGGAGCGGTTCAGCCCCAGCATTTT. It yields the protein CASSPRQGAVQPQHF.